The entry that follows covers one TCR beta chain sequence. Looked up from germline, CDR1 is SGDLS and CDR2 is YYNGEE. Trimming took 1 base from V and 4 from J, leaving 8 bases between them. The CDR3 extends over 14 amino acids. These data are taken from a study of blood T cell repertoires in COVID-19. Study summary: PBMCs, B-cell-depleted T cells, or T cells provided the cDNA or gDNA that made up the material.

Seattle enrolled patients during active infection and tracked them longitudinally. TCRdb's copy holds only in-frame clones and misses some; the assay was immunoSEQ multiplex PCR. The table shows about 160,000 clones, with 80% to 90% occurring only once. This sequence originates from a woman aged 70-85 years with COVID-19, enrolled during active disease. The rearrangement links TRBV9 to TRBJ2-2; D ambiguous. The specimen sequenced was peripheral blood. The CDR3 nucleotides read TGTGCCAGCAGCGTACGCTATGGCACCGGGGAGCTGTTTTTT. It translates to CASSVRYGTGELFF.